This T cell receptor (beta chain) was captured by sequencing in a study of blood T cells in healthy people across ages. Trimming pared 3 bases from V and 6 bases from J, leaving 13 bases between. Germline V gives CDR1 SGDLS, CDR2 YYNGEE. The CDR3 contains 13 residues. This clonotype turned up a few times. Its target is unknown. A second PCR, run for roughly 7 to 12 cycles, used a sample-barcoded 5' primer plus a J-beta primer mix. TCRdb processed the 5' RACE reads anew with MiXCR; each CDR3 protein has one entry. The sample consists of about 1,400,000 distinct CDR3 sequences, 42% of them appearing once. Study-wide results and limits: Roughly linear age-related decline in beta diversity appeared, significant by age roughly 40.

This sequence originates from a woman aged 18-35 years in good health. The J gene is TRBJ2-7, the V gene TRBV9, with D maybe TRBD2 (6 bases). Sequenced: blood. The CDR3 DNA sequence: TGTGCCAGCAGCGCAGGGACTTCGGGCGAGCAGTACTTC. This translates into CASSAGTSGEQYF.